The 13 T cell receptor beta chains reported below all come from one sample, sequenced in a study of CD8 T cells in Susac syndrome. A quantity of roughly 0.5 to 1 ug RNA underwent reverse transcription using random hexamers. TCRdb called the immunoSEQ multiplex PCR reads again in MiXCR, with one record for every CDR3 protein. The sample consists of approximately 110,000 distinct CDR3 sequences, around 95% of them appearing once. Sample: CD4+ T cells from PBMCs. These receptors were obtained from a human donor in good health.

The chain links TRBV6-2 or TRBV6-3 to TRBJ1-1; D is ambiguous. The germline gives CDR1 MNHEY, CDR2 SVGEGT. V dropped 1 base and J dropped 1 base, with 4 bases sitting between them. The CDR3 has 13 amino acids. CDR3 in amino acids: CASSYFRNTEAFF. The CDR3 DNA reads TGTGCCAGCAGTTACTTCAGGAACACTGAAGCTTTCTTT.

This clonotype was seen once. The CDR3 protein is CASSEEGLSGNTIYF. DNA for the CDR3: TGTGCCAGCAGTGAAGAGGGCCTCTCTGGAAACACCATATATTTT. The rearrangement uses TRBV2 and TRBJ1-3; D is ambiguous. The V end was cut by 1 base, the J end by 0 bases, with 7 bases between. Germline assignment: CDR1 SNHLY and CDR2 FYNNEI. This CDR3 spans 15 amino acids.

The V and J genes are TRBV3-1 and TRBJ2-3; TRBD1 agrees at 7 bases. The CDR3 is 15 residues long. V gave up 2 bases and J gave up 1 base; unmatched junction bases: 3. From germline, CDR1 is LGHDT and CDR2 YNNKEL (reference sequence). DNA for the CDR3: TGTGCCAGCAGCCAAAATACAGGGGGCACAGATACGCAGTATTTT. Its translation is CASSQNTGGTDTQYF.

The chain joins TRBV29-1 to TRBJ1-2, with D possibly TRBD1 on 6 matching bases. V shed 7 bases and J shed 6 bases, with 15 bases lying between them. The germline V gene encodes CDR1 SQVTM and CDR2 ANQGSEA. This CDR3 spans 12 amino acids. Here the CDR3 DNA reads TGCAGCGCATCGACAGGAGGCCATGGCTACACCTTC. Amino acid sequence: CSASTGGHGYTF.

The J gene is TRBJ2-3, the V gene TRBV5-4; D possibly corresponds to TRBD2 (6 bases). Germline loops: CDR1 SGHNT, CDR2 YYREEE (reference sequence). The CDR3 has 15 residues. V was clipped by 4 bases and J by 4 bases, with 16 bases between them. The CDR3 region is CASSKAEGGSDTQYF. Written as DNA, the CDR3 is TGTGCCAGCAGCAAAGCGGAGGGAGGATCAGATACGCAGTATTTT.

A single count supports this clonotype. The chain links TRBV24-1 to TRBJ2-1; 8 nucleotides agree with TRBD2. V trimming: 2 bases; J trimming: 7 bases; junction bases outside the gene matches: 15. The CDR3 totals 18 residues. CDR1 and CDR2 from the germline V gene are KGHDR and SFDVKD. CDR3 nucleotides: TGTGCCACCAGTGATTCAACTGTAACCGGGACTAGGTTAAATGAGCAGTTCTTC. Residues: CATSDSTVTGTRLNEQFF.

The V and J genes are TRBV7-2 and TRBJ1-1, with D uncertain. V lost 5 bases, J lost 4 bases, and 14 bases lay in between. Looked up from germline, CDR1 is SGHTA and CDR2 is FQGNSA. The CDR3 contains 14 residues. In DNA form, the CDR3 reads TGTGCCAGCAGCCCAACACGGGCCGGCACTGAAGCTTTCTTT. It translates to CASSPTRAGTEAFF.

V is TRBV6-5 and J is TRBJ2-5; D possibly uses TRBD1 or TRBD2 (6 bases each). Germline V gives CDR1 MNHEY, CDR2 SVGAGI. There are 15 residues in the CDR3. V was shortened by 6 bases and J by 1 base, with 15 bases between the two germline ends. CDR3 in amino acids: CASRPTGTFQETQYF. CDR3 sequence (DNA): TGTGCCAGCAGACCCACAGGGACTTTCCAAGAGACCCAGTACTTC.

CDR3 in DNA: TGTGCCAGCTCACCCGATGGGCGGGGAGCCTCCTACGAGCAGTACTTC. Translating it yields CASSPDGRGASYEQYF. J is TRBJ2-7 and V is TRBV18; maybe TRBD2 (6 bases). The V end was cut by 3 bases, the J end by 0 bases, with 15 bases between. The germline gives CDR1 KGHSH, CDR2 LQKENI. The CDR3 sequence is 16 residues long.

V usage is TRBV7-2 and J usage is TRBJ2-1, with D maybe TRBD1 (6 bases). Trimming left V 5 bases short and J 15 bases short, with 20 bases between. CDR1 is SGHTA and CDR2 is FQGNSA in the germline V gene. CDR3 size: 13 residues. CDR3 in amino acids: CASSPLTGSVLFF. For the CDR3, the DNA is TGTGCCAGCAGCCCCCTGACAGGTTCGGTTCTGTTCTTC.

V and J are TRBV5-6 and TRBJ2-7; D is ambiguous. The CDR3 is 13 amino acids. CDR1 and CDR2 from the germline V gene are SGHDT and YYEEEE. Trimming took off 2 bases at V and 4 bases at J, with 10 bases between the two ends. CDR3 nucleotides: TGTGCCAGCAGCTTTCGAGAGAGATACGAGCAGTACTTC. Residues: CASSFRERYEQYF. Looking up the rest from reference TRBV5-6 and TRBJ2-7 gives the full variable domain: DAGVTQSPTHLIKTRGQQVTLRCSPKSGHDTVSWYQQALGQGPQFIFQYYEEEERQRGNFPDRFSGHQFPNYSSELNVNALLLGDSALYLCASSFRERYEQYFGPGTRLTVT.

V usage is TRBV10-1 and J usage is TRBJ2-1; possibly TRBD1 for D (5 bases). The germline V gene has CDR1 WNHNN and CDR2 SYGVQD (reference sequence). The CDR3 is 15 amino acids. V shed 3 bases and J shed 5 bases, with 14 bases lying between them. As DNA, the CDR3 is TGCGCCAGCAGTGACCAGGGTGGGGCGAACAATGAGCAGTTCTTC. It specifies CASSDQGGANNEQFF.

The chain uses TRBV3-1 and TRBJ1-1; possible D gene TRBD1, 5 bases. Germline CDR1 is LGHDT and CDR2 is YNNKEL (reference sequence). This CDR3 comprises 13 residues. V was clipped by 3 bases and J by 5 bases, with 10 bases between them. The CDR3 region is CASSHQRGTEAFF. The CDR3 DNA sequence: TGTGCCAGCAGCCATCAAAGGGGAACTGAAGCTTTCTTT.